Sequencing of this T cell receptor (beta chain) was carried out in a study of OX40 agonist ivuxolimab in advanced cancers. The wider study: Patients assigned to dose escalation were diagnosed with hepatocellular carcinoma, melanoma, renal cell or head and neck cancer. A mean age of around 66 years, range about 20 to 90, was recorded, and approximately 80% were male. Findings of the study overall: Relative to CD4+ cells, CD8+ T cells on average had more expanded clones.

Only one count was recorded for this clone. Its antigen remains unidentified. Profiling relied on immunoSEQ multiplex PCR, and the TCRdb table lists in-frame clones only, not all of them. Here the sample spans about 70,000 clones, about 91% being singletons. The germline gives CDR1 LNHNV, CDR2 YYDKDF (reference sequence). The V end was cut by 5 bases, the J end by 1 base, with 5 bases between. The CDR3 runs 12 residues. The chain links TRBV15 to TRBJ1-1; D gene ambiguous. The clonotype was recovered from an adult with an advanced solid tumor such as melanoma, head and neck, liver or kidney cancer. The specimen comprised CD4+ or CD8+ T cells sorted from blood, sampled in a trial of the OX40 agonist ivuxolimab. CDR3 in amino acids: CATSERNTEAFF. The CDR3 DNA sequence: TGTGCCACCAGCGAGCGGAACACTGAAGCTTTCTTT.